The 26 T cell receptor beta chains below come from one sample, sequenced in a study of CD8 T cells in ankylosing spondylitis. TCRdb reprocessed the 5' RACE reads with MiXCR, giving one entry per CDR3 protein. Among 250,000 or so distinct CDR3 sequences listed, 24% were seen once. The sequenced material came from blood, either unsorted or a sorted T cell fraction (not recorded which). Receptor source: a male donor with ankylosing spondylitis or in good health (not recorded which).

This clonotype was detected only a few times. The J gene is TRBJ2-6, the V gene TRBV20-1; D remains unclear. V gave up 5 bases and J gave up 2 bases, with 4 bases separating them. Germline lookup yields CDR1 DFQATT and CDR2 SNEGSKA (reference sequence). The CDR3 spans 12 residues. For the CDR3, the DNA is TGCAGTGCTCTTACTGGGGCCAACGTCCTGACTTTC. Translated: CSALTGANVLTF.

This clonotype came up many times. This chain links TRBV29-1 with TRBJ2-7; D is perhaps TRBD1 or TRBD2 (5 bases each). Germline CDR1 reads SQVTM; CDR2 reads ANQGSEA. The CDR3 length is 12 residues. The V and J ends lost 7 bases and 0 bases respectively, with 10 bases between them. This CDR3 reads CSGWDLSYEQYF. CDR3 DNA sequence: TGCAGCGGCTGGGACCTCTCCTACGAGCAGTACTTC.

This clonotype has ten or more counts. V gene TRBV10-3 combines with J gene TRBJ1-2; D gene unclear. Trimming stripped 2 bases from V and 7 bases from J, with 8 bases between. The V gene's germline CDR1 is ENHRY and CDR2 SYGVKD. CDR3 length equals 12 residues. The CDR3 sequence is CAISERSFGYTF. The CDR3 DNA sequence: TGTGCCATCAGTGAGCGTTCATTTGGCTACACCTTC.

This clonotype has only a few counts. The CDR3 DNA reads as TGCAGTGCTCCTAGGACTTTACTAGCGGGACAAGAGACCCAGTACTTC. Translating gives CSAPRTLLAGQETQYF. The chain is built from TRBV20-1 and TRBJ2-5; 10 nucleotides align to TRBD2. CDR1 is DFQATT, CDR2 SNEGSKA, per germline (reference sequence). Trimming at V came to 5 bases and at J to 2 bases, leaving 11 bases not matched to a gene. The CDR3 is 16 amino acids.

This chain connects TRBV29-1 to TRBJ1-1; TRBD1 is a possible D gene (6 bases). Germline V gene sequence: CDR1 SQVTM, CDR2 ANQGSEA. The CDR3 extends over 14 amino acids. V dropped 2 bases and J dropped 3 bases, with 13 bases sitting between them. CDR3 in amino acids: CSVELYRADTEAFF. The CDR3 DNA reads as TGCAGCGTTGAATTGTACAGGGCGGACACTGAAGCTTTCTTT.

The chain uses TRBV29-1 and TRBJ1-1; TRBD1 might be the D (6 bases). Germline V lookup: CDR1 SQVTM, CDR2 ANQGSEA. The CDR3 loop spans 12 amino acids. Trimming took off 3 bases at V and 4 bases at J, with 9 bases between the two ends. The CDR3 sequence is CSVDGGLTEAFF. The CDR3 region has the DNA TGCAGCGTTGATGGGGGCCTCACTGAAGCTTTCTTT.

The chain couples TRBV5-1 to TRBJ2-7; 7 bases line up with TRBD1. Germline loops: CDR1 SGHRS, CDR2 YFSETQ. V lost 0 bases to trimming and J lost 5 bases; unmatched junction nucleotides: 5. This CDR3 is built from 14 residues. Here the CDR3 DNA reads TGCGCCAGCAGCTTGGGTGTTCAGGGGGACGAGCAGTACTTC. Protein sequence: CASSLGVQGDEQYF.

The chain is built from TRBV10-3 and TRBJ1-4, with D possibly being TRBD1 (5 bases). CDR1 and CDR2 from the germline V gene are ENHRY and SYGVKD. Trimming took 6 bases from V and 8 from J, leaving 22 bases between them. The CDR3 consists of 16 residues. CDR3 sequence reads: CAIRPGSGTGGEKLFF. CDR3 DNA: TGTGCCATCAGACCAGGATCCGGGACTGGTGGGGAAAAACTGTTTTTT.

The V and J genes are TRBV11-3 and TRBJ2-2, with D possibly TRBD2 on 5 matching bases. The germline gives CDR1 SGHNT, CDR2 YENEEA. With 5 bases removed from V and 3 bases from J, the gap between germline ends came to 10 bases. The CDR3 is made up of 14 amino acids. This CDR3 is CASSPSRDTGELFF. In DNA, the CDR3 is TGTGCCAGCAGCCCTAGCCGAGACACCGGGGAGCTGTTTTTT.

The V call is TRBV20-1, the J call TRBJ2-7; D is tentatively TRBD1 or TRBD2 (5 bases each). The CDR3 totals 14 residues. V shed 5 bases and J shed 0 bases, with 14 bases lying between them. Germline CDR1 and CDR2: DFQATT and SNEGSKA (reference sequence). CDR3 region: CSAGDPKSSYEQYF. The CDR3 nucleotides are TGCAGTGCTGGGGACCCAAAATCCTCCTACGAGCAGTACTTC.

This clonotype occurred a few times. The chain employs TRBV12-3 or TRBV12-4 and TRBJ2-3; D may be TRBD1 or TRBD2 (6 bases each). With 1 base removed from V and 0 bases from J, the gap between germline ends came to 8 bases. The CDR3 consists of 15 residues. The CDR3 region has the DNA TGTGCCAGCAGTTTAGGGGGGGCCAGCACAGATACGCAGTATTTT. It codes for CASSLGGASTDTQYF.

This clonotype appeared many times. The chain recombines TRBV20-1 with TRBJ1-2; D perhaps matches TRBD1 (5 bases). The germline CDR1 and CDR2 sequences are DFQATT and SNEGSKA (reference sequence). The CDR3 totals 13 residues. Trimming took 6 bases from V and 4 from J, leaving 15 bases between them. The CDR3 loop is CSANRQGGYGYTF. In nucleotides, the CDR3 is TGCAGTGCGAATCGTCAGGGCGGCTATGGCTACACCTTC.

The genes are TRBV9 and TRBJ2-7; 8 nucleotides agree with TRBD1. The CDR3 totals 13 residues. The junction had 5 bases not matched to a gene; V was cut back by 7 bases and J by 2 bases. The germline gives CDR1 SGDLS, CDR2 YYNGEE. The chain's CDR3 is CASGGDRTYEQYF. CDR3 in DNA: TGTGCCAGCGGCGGGGACAGGACCTACGAGCAGTACTTC.

This clonotype was found a few times. This chain joins TRBV15 and TRBJ2-3; maybe TRBD1 (6 bases). Germline values: CDR1 LNHNV, CDR2 YYDKDF (reference sequence). V gave up 0 bases and J gave up 2 bases, with 9 bases separating them. The CDR3 loop spans 15 amino acids. The CDR3 loop reads CATSREQGSTDTQYF. Written as DNA, the CDR3 is TGTGCCACCAGCAGAGAACAGGGCTCCACAGATACGCAGTATTTT.

This clonotype turned up a few times. The V gene is TRBV5-6, the J gene TRBJ2-1; TRBD1 might be the D (6 bases). Deletions cut 2 bases from V and 9 bases from J, with 18 bases between. CDR1 is SGHDT, CDR2 YYEEEE, per germline. The length of the CDR3 is 15 residues. The CDR3 DNA is TGTGCCAGCAGCTTCTACAGGGATTCCCTCGGTGAGCAGTTCTTC. Translation: CASSFYRDSLGEQFF.

The V call is TRBV29-1, the J call TRBJ2-3; 8 bases line up with TRBD2. Germline trimming cut 4 bases from V and 1 base from J; bases unmatched to any gene: 1. Germline CDR1 reads SQVTM; CDR2 reads ANQGSEA. The CDR3 has 13 amino acids. The CDR3 here is CSVVGGGTDTQYF. CDR3 DNA: TGCAGCGTTGTCGGGGGGGGCACAGATACGCAGTATTTT.

This clonotype has at least ten counts. The chain links TRBV20-1 to TRBJ2-1; tentative D call: TRBD1 (7 bases). The CDR3 has 16 amino acids. Germline V lookup: CDR1 DFQATT, CDR2 SNEGSKA (reference sequence). V lost 0 bases, J lost 4 bases, and 16 bases lay in between. Here the CDR3 reads CSARDLGAGGYNEQFF. In DNA, the CDR3 is TGCAGTGCTAGAGATCTGGGAGCAGGGGGGTACAATGAGCAGTTCTTC.

This clonotype was counted many times. J is TRBJ1-2 and V is TRBV10-3; D remains unclear. The germline gives CDR1 ENHRY, CDR2 SYGVKD. CDR3 length: 13 residues. The V end was cut by 0 bases, the J end by 4 bases, with 6 bases between. CDR3 in DNA: TGTGCCATCAGTGAGTCTACTGGCTATGGCTACACCTTC. This gives the protein CAISESTGYGYTF.

This clonotype was observed at least ten times. The J gene is TRBJ2-5, the V gene TRBV20-1; no firm D call. This CDR3 contains 12 residues. Trimming removed 4 bases at V and 3 bases at J, with 9 bases between. Germline assignment: CDR1 DFQATT and CDR2 SNEGSKA (reference sequence). This chain's CDR3 is CSATGGKETQYF. CDR3 nucleotide sequence: TGCAGTGCTACTGGCGGAAAAGAGACCCAGTACTTC.

There are many counts of this clonotype. The V and J genes are TRBV20-1 and TRBJ1-2, with TRBD1 matching over 7 bases. CDR1 and CDR2 (germline): DFQATT, SNEGSKA (reference sequence). V dropped 7 bases and J dropped 3; count of bases not matched to a gene: 11. CDR3 length: 14 residues. The CDR3 bases are TGCAGTGTTAGCATCAGGGGGTTGTACTATGGCTACACCTTC. It codes for CSVSIRGLYYGYTF.

This clonotype was detected a few times. The chain employs TRBV30 and TRBJ2-7; TRBD1 is a possible D gene (5 bases). Trimming shortened V by 2 bases and J by 0 bases, and 8 bases separated the two germline ends. Germline lookup yields CDR1 GTSNPN and CDR2 SVGIG (reference sequence). CDR3 length equals 13 residues. The CDR3 loop reads CAWSKGHSYEQYF. CDR3 coding DNA: TGTGCCTGGAGTAAGGGGCACTCCTACGAGCAGTACTTC.

This clonotype was picked up many times. The chain couples TRBV20-1 to TRBJ2-7; D is ambiguous. Germline V gene sequence: CDR1 DFQATT, CDR2 SNEGSKA (reference sequence). CDR3 length equals 15 residues. Deletions cut 6 bases from V and 0 bases from J, with 18 bases between. The CDR3 sequence is CSADVGRSGSYEQYF. The CDR3 DNA is TGCAGTGCCGACGTGGGCAGGTCCGGCTCCTACGAGCAGTACTTC.

This clonotype was seen many times. This chain links TRBV4-1 with TRBJ2-4, with D maybe TRBD2 (5 bases). The length of the CDR3 is 12 residues. Trimming took off 4 bases at V and 9 bases at J, with 10 bases between the two ends. The V gene's germline CDR1 is MGHRA and CDR2 YSYEKL. CDR3 nucleotide sequence: TGCGCCAGCAGCCGCGGCGCGGGCATTCAGTACTTC. Translation gives CASSRGAGIQYF.

Remarks on this clonotype: The junction shows a germline mismatch at one end, possibly a read error. This chain uses TRBV20-1 with TRBJ2-7; 10 bases align to TRBD1. Looked up from germline, CDR1 is DFQATT and CDR2 is SNEGSKA (reference sequence). The CDR3 loop spans 15 amino acids. The CDR3 is CCAMRQGATAYEQYF. Here the CDR3 DNA reads TGCTGTGCTATGAGACAGGGGGCGACGGCCTACGAGCAGTACTTC.

In its sample, this clonotype was seen many times. The chain carries TRBV4-1 and TRBJ1-4, with D hard to call. The V gene lost 2 bases and the J gene lost 2 bases, with 12 bases spanning the gap. The CDR3 runs 16 residues. CDR1 is MGHRA and CDR2 is YSYEKL in the germline V gene. CDR3 in DNA: TGCGCCAGCAGCCAACTAGTACTGGGGACTAATGAAAAACTGTTTTTT. Protein sequence: CASSQLVLGTNEKLFF.

A few counts support this clonotype. J is TRBJ1-3 and V is TRBV29-1; 9 positions agree with TRBD1. The CDR3 runs to 13 residues. Germline CDR1 is SQVTM and CDR2 is ANQGSEA. With 7 bases clipped from V and 3 bases from J, the junction kept 4 bases outside the gene matches. CDR3: CSGRQGVGNTIYF. The CDR3 DNA is TGCAGCGGAAGACAGGGGGTTGGAAACACCATATATTTT.